This TCR beta chain was sequenced in a study of early T cells in non-severe SARS-CoV-2 infection. Study-level information: It was bulk RNA from unsorted whole blood that was sequenced, and the chains were unpaired. Study results and caveats: Clonotype matching in VDJdb favored anti-spike CD8 responses and did not capture private and CD4 specificities.

CDR3 size: 12 residues. Germline V gene data show CDR1 as MNHEY and CDR2 as SVGEGT. V gave up 0 bases and J gave up 4 bases, with 4 bases separating them. Remarks on this clonotype: Its antigen is currently unknown.

Attachment of unique molecular identifiers to individual cDNA molecules was performed. TCRdb reprocessed the 5' RACE reads with MiXCR, giving one entry per CDR3 protein. The profile shows fewer than 80,000 distinct CDR3 sequences, around a tenth of them singletons. Material: whole blood. The J gene is TRBJ2-7, the V gene TRBV6-2 or TRBV6-3; D gene ambiguous. This TCR was sampled from an adult who was a healthcare worker with PCR-confirmed SARS-CoV-2 infection or an uninfected control (not recorded which). CDR3 sequence (DNA): TGTGCCAGCAGTTACTCGGTGTACGAGCAGTACTTC. Residues: CASSYSVYEQYF.